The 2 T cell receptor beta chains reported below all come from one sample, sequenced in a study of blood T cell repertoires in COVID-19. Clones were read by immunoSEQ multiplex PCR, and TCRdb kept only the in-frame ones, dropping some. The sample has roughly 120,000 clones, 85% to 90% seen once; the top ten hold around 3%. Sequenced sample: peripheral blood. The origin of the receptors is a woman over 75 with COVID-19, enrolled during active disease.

The CDR3 sequence: CAIRAGGADTEAFF. CDR3 DNA sequence: TGTGCCATCAGAGCAGGGGGTGCGGACACTGAAGCTTTCTTT. The chain is built from TRBV10-3 and TRBJ1-1, with 7 bases identical to TRBD1. Germline values: CDR1 ENHRY, CDR2 SYGVKD. J was trimmed by 3 bases and V by 6 bases; bases with no gene match: 7. There are 14 residues in the CDR3.

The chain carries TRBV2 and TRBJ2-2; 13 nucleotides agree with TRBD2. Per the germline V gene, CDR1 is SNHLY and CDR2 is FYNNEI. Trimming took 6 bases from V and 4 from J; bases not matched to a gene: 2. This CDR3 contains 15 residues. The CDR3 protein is CASRGLAGRTGELFF. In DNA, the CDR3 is TGTGCCAGCAGGGGACTAGCGGGACGCACCGGGGAGCTGTTTTTT.